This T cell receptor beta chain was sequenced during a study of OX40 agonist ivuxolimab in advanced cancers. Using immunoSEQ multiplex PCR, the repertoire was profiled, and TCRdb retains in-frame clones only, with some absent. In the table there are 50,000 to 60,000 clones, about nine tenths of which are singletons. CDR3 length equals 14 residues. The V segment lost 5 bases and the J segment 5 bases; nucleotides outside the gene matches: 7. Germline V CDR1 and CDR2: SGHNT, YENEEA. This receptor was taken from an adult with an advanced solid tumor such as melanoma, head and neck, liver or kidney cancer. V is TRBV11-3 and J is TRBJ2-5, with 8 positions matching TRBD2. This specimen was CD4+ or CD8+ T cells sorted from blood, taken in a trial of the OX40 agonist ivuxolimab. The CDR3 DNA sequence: TGTGCCAGCAGCCCTCGGGGGGGCAGTGAGACCCAGTACTTC. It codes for CASSPRGGSETQYF.